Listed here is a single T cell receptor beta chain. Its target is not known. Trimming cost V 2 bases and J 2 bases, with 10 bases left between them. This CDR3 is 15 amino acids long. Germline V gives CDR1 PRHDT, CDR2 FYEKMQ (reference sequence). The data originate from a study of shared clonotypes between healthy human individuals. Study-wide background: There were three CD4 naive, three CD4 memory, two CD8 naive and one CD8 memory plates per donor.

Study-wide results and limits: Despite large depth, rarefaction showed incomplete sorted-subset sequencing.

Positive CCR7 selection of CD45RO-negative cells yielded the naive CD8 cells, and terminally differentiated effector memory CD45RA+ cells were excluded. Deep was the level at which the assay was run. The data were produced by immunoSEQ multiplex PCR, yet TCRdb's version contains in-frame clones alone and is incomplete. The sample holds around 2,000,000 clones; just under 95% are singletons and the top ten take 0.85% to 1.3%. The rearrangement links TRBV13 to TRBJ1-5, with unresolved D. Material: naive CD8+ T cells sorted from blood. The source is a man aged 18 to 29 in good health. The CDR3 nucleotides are TGTGCCAGCAGCTTAAGGATAGAGGGCAATCAGCCCCAGCATTTT. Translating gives CASSLRIEGNQPQHF. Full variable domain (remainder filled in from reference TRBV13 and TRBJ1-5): AAGVIQSPRHLIKEKRETATLKCYPIPRHDTVYWYQQGPGQDPQFLISFYEKMQSDKGSIPDRFSAQQFSDYHSELNMSSLELGDSALYFCASSLRIEGNQPQHFGDGTRLSIL.